One sample yielded the 8 T cell receptor beta chains listed below, sequenced in a study of graft-versus-host responses after intestinal transplantation. These receptors' targets are unknown. The protocol was immunoSEQ multiplex PCR, while the TCRdb copy is restricted to in-frame clones and leaves out a portion. Of roughly 39,000 clones listed, about 95% are singletons. This specimen was unstimulated CD8+ T cells sorted from spleen or lymph node cells, taken before transplant. The source is a human donor who was the organ donor for an intestinal transplant.

The genes are TRBV7-9 and TRBJ1-1; TRBD1 is a possible D gene (5 bases). The CDR3 length is 16 residues. Per the germline V gene, CDR1 is SEHNR and CDR2 is FQNEAQ (reference sequence). Deletions cut 2 bases from V and 1 base from J, with 14 bases between. CDR3 DNA: TGTGCCAGCAGCTTAAGGACGGGGGGTCAGAACACTGAAGCTTTCTTT. Residues: CASSLRTGGQNTEAFF.

This chain uses TRBV4-2 with TRBJ1-2; D is unresolved. The CDR3 spans 15 residues. Looked up from germline, CDR1 is LGHNA and CDR2 is YNFKEQ. The V and J ends lost 0 bases and 1 base respectively, with 9 bases between them. The DNA for the CDR3 is TGTGCCAGCAGCCAAGATCGGATGGGTAACTATGGCTACACCTTC. Translation: CASSQDRMGNYGYTF.

This clone has a single count. The chain couples TRBV15 to TRBJ1-5; 8 positions agree with TRBD1. Germline V gives CDR1 LNHNV, CDR2 YYDKDF (reference sequence). The CDR3 covers 15 residues. V trimming: 4 bases; J trimming: 1 base; junction bases outside the gene matches: 3. CDR3 region: CATSKDRGSNQPQHF. CDR3 bases: TGTGCCACCAGCAAAGACAGGGGAAGCAATCAGCCCCAGCATTTT.

This clone was seen more than once but under ten times. V usage is TRBV27 and J usage is TRBJ2-4, with a tentative D call TRBD2 (5 bases). With 3 bases removed from V and 7 bases from J, the gap between germline ends came to 13 bases. CDR1 and CDR2 from the germline V gene are MNHEY and SMNVEV (reference sequence). The CDR3 consists of 14 residues. CDR3 region: CASSLSTGSNIQYF. The CDR3 DNA follows: TGTGCCAGCAGTTTGTCTACGGGATCGAACATTCAGTACTTC.

This clone was detected a few times. The V gene is TRBV7-9, the J gene TRBJ1-5; D perhaps matches TRBD1 (5 bases). V was shortened by 0 bases and J by 2 bases, with 8 bases between the two germline ends. The CDR3 contains 15 residues. The V gene's germline CDR1 is SEHNR and CDR2 FQNEAQ (reference sequence). This CDR3 is CASSLAGEGNQPQHF. The CDR3 bases are TGTGCCAGCAGCTTAGCGGGGGAGGGCAATCAGCCCCAGCATTTT.

This clone was picked up one time. V and J are TRBV5-4 and TRBJ1-1; possibly TRBD1 for D (6 bases). The CDR3 is made up of 13 amino acids. Germline V CDR1 and CDR2: SGHNT, YYREEE (reference sequence). With 2 bases removed from V and 7 bases from J, the gap between germline ends came to 12 bases. CDR3 sequence (DNA): TGTGCCAGCAGCTTTGGGGGGCGGGGTGAAGCTTTCTTT. This codes for CASSFGGRGEAFF. The full variable domain, rest sourced from reference TRBV5-4 and TRBJ1-1, is ETGVTQSPTHLIKTRGQQVTLRCSSQSGHNTVSWYQQALGQGPQFIFQYYREEENGRGNFPPRFSGLQFPNYSSELNVNALELDDSALYLCASSFGGRGEAFFGQGTRLTVV.

The rearrangement uses TRBV4-3 and TRBJ1-2; the D gene is possibly TRBD1 (5 bases). This CDR3 spans 15 amino acids. The V gene lost 0 bases and the J gene lost 4 bases, with 12 bases spanning the gap. Germline V CDR1 and CDR2: LGHNA, YSLEER. The CDR3 region has the DNA TGCGCCAGCAGCCAAGATCGGAGGGGAGGCTATGGCTACACCTTC. Protein product: CASSQDRRGGYGYTF.

This clone has only a few counts. V is TRBV10-3 and J is TRBJ2-7, with 9 bases aligning to TRBD1. V trimming: 4 bases; J trimming: 2 bases; junction bases outside the gene matches: 3. From germline, CDR1 is ENHRY and CDR2 SYGVKD. CDR3 length equals 14 residues. The CDR3 is CAISVGTGTYEQYF. The CDR3 DNA reads TGTGCCATCAGTGTGGGGACAGGGACCTACGAGCAGTACTTC.